Shown below are 6 T cell receptor beta chains from a single sample sequenced in a study of cytomegalovirus exposure and HLA in healthy donors. The PCR had 60 Vbeta and 13 Jbeta primers. Measured with immunoSEQ multiplex PCR; TCRdb has only the in-frame clones, and not every one. The sample has some 110,000 clones; around three quarters are singletons. Sequencing input: PBMCs. These TCRs come from a man between 50 and 59 years old in good health and CMV-seropositive.

The chain is built from TRBV28 and TRBJ1-2, with 8 bases aligning to TRBD1. Germline V gene data show CDR1 as MDHEN and CDR2 as SYDVKM. There are 13 residues in the CDR3. V shed 6 bases, J shed 5 bases, and the junction held 5 bases outside the gene matches. DNA of the CDR3: TGTGCCAGCAGCCGACAGGGGCCTTATGGCTACACCTTC. As protein: CASSRQGPYGYTF.

The sample holds one count of this clone. The J gene is TRBJ1-6, the V gene TRBV4-2; D remains unclear. CDR1 LGHNA and CDR2 YNFKEQ come from the germline V gene. This CDR3 comprises 15 residues. V shed 4 bases and J shed 5 bases, with 12 bases lying between them. The CDR3 loop is CASSPLTQDNSPLHF. The CDR3, as DNA: TGTGCCAGCAGCCCTCTGACCCAGGATAATTCACCCCTCCACTTT.

The rearrangement joins TRBV19 to TRBJ1-5; a weak D match, TRBD1 (6 bases). The CDR3 has 14 residues. Per germline, CDR1 LNHDA and CDR2 SQIVND (reference sequence). V lost 6 bases and J 4 bases, leaving 13 bases between the germline ends. CDR3 in DNA: TGTGCCAGTAGCCAAAAGGGGGTAAATCAGCCCCAGCATTTT. It specifies CASSQKGVNQPQHF.

The rearrangement links TRBV7-9 to TRBJ2-5, with a possible D match to TRBD2 (6 bases). The J call may be faulty, since TRBJ2-7 better matches the DNA end. Germline-derived CDR1 and CDR2 are SEHNR and FQNEAQ (reference sequence). This CDR3 contains 14 residues. The DNA of the CDR3 is TGTGCCAGCAGCTCTACCGGGGGTATCACCGAGCAGTACTTC. Its translation: CASSSTGGITEQYF.

The CDR3 region is CASSSRGIGTGELFF. For the CDR3, the DNA is TGTGCCAGCAGTTCCCGAGGCATTGGCACCGGGGAGCTGTTTTTT. The chain employs TRBV7-2 and TRBJ2-2, with no clear D. The CDR3 loop spans 15 amino acids. The germline V and J ends were trimmed by 6 bases and 4 bases, with 15 bases remaining between them. Germline V gene sequence: CDR1 SGHTA, CDR2 FQGNSA.

The chain uses TRBV7-9 and TRBJ2-2; possible D gene TRBD1, 5 bases. The V gene lost 4 bases and the J gene lost 2 bases, with 11 bases spanning the gap. This CDR3 contains 15 residues. CDR1 and CDR2 from the germline V gene are SEHNR and FQNEAQ (reference sequence). CDR3 amino acids: CASSWGRANTGELFF. The CDR3 DNA reads TGTGCCAGCAGCTGGGGCAGAGCCAACACCGGGGAGCTGTTTTTT.